This TCR beta chain is from a study of control samples from healthy donors and cancer patients (dated by TCRdb to 2020 to 2021). This clone has only one observation. It lacks a known antigen. One base away there is no much larger clone; base qualities are not given. The library was obtained by the immunoSEQ multiplex PCR assay. Entries here come from immuneACCESS through TCRdb and include only in-frame sequences with V and J called. Some clones fail to appear in such tables; in the studies checked, an unresolved V gene covers under half of the shortfall, and the cause of the remainder is unknown. Here the sample has under 200,000 clones; about 94% occur a single time. The ten largest clonotypes hold 4.1% of the sample. CDR1 and CDR2, per the germline V gene, are SGHTA and FQGNSA. Trimming removed 3 bases from V and 6 bases from J, leaving 11 bases between the germline ends. Counted from cysteine to phenylalanine, this CDR3 has 13 amino acids. This entry keeps only the CDR3 DNA: 39 bases, framed from base 1.

The origin of this receptor is a woman aged 55-75 years in good health. The chain joins TRBV7-2 to TRBJ1-2, with no confidently assigned D gene. Sequenced material: blood. The DNA is TGTGCCAGCAGCTTCATGGGTTTTCATGGCTACACCTTC. Its protein product is CASSFMGFHGYTF.